This T cell receptor beta chain was captured by sequencing in a study of T cell repertoires in cytomegalovirus infection. Study as a whole: Public TCR beta signatures were indicative of both CMV infection and a matching HLA type.

Using its own MiXCR run on the reads, TCRdb lists one record per CDR3 protein. Of roughly 250,000 distinct CDR3 sequences listed, more than 9% are singletons. This clonotype was seen repeatedly, ten times or more. The antigen remains undetermined. The study, taken as a whole, reports: There were HLA-C-restricted CMV-specific TCR beta clonotypes dominating the ex vivo response. Cumulative frequency (of public TCR beta family members) identified carriers of CMV plus the relevant HLA.

Germline lookup yields CDR1 MNHEY and CDR2 SVGEGT. The germline V and J ends were trimmed by 6 bases and 10 bases, with 13 bases remaining between them. The CDR3 has 12 amino acids. The chain combines TRBV6-2 or TRBV6-3 with TRBJ2-1; tentative D call: TRBD2 (5 bases). Sequenced sample: PBMCs. The source is a human donor in good health (CMV status not recorded). Some clones in this sample may be carry-over from other donors' samples. The DNA of the CDR3 is TGTGCCAGCAGCTTACCCGGGGTAGAGCAGTTCTTC. Protein sequence: CASSLPGVEQFF.